This T cell receptor beta chain emerged from a study of OX40 agonist ivuxolimab in advanced cancers. Overall study context: Aged roughly 23 to 80 with a mean of approximately 60 years, they were about 78% male. Prior therapy, whether anti-PD-1, anti-PD-L1 or anti-CTLA-4, was allowed, and roughly 40% had some. Study conclusions and caveats: The mean number of expanded clones was higher in CD8+ T cells than in CD4+.

Here immunoSEQ multiplex PCR was the method, and the copy in TCRdb shows in-frame clones only, minus some. The table shows roughly 100,000 clones, with approximately 90% occurring only once. Details on this clone: Its antigen is unidentified.

Blood samples were obtained at baseline, cycle 4 day 1, and cycle 7 day 1. The CDR3 has 13 amino acids. V dropped 3 bases and J dropped 4; count of bases not matched to a gene: 6. Germline CDR1 is GTSNPN and CDR2 is SVGIG (reference sequence). J is TRBJ2-7 and V is TRBV30; 7 nucleotides line up with TRBD2. The sequence derives from an adult with an advanced solid tumor such as melanoma, head and neck, liver or kidney cancer. The sequences come from CD4+ or CD8+ T cells sorted from blood, collected in a trial of the OX40 agonist ivuxolimab. CDR3 in amino acids: CAWRASGVYEQYF. The CDR3 DNA sequence: TGTGCCTGGAGGGCAAGCGGGGTATACGAGCAGTACTTC.